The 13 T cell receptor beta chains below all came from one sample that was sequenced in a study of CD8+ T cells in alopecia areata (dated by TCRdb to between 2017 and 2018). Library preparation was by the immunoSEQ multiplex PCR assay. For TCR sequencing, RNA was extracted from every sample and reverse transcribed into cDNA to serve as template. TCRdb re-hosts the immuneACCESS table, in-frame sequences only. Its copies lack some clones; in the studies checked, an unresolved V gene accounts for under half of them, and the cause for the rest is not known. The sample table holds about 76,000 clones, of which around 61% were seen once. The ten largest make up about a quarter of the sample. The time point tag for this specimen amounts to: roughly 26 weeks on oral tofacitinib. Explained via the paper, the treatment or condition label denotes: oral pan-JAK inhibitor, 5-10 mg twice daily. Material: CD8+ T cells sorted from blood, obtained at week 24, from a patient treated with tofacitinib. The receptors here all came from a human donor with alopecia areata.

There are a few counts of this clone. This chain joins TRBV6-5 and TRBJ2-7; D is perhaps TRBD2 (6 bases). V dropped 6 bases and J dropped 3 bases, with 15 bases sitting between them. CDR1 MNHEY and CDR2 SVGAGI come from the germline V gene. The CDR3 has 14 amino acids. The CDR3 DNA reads TGTGCCAGCAGGACCGGGACGGGAGACTACGAGCAGTACTTC. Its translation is CASRTGTGDYEQYF.

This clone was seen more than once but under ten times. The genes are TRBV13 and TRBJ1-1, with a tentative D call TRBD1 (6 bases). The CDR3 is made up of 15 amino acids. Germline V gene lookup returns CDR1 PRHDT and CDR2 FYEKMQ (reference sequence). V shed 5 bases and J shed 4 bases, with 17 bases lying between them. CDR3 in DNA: TGTGCCAGCAGCCCATCAGGGGACGGGGGCACTGAAGCTTTCTTT. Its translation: CASSPSGDGGTEAFF.

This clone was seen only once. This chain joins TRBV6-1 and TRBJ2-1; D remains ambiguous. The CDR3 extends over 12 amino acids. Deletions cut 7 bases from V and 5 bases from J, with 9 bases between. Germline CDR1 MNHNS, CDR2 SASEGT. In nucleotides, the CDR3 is TGTGCCAGCATGTACAGCCACAATGAGCAGTTCTTC. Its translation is CASMYSHNEQFF.

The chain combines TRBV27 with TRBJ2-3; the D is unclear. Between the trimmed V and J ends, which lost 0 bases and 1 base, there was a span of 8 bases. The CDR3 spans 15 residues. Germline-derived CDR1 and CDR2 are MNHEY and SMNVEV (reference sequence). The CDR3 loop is CASSLSRRGTDTQYF. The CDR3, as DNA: TGTGCCAGCAGTTTATCAAGGCGTGGCACAGATACGCAGTATTTT.

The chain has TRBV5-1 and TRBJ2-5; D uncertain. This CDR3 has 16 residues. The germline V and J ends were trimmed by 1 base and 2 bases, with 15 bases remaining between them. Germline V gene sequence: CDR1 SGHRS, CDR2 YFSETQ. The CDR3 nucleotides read TGCGCCAGCAGCTTGATTTCGGCCTCAAAGCAAGAGACCCAGTACTTC. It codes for CASSLISASKQETQYF.

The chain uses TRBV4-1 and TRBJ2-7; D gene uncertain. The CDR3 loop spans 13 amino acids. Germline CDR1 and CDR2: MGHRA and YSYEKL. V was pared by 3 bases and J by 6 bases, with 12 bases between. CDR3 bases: TGCGCCAGCAGCCACCCTGGGCAGGTCGAGCAGTACTTC. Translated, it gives CASSHPGQVEQYF.

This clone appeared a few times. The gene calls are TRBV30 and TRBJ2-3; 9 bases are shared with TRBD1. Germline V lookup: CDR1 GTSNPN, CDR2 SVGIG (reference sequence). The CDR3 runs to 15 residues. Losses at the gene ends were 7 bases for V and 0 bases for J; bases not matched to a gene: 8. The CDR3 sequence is CALTAGTGSTDTQYF. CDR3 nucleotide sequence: TGTGCCTTGACGGCCGGGACAGGGAGCACAGATACGCAGTATTTT.

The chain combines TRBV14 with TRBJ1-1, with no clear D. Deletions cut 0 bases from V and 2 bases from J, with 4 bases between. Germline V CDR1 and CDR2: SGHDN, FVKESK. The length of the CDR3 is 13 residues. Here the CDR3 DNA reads TGTGCCAGCAGCCAAGATCAAAACACTGAAGCTTTCTTT. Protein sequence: CASSQDQNTEAFF. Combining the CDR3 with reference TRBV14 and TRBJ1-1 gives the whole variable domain EAGVTQFPSHSVIEKGQTVTLRCDPISGHDNLYWYRRVMGKEIKFLLHFVKESKQDESGMPNNRFLAERTGGTYSTLKVQPAELEDSGVYFCASSQDQNTEAFFGQGTRLTVV.

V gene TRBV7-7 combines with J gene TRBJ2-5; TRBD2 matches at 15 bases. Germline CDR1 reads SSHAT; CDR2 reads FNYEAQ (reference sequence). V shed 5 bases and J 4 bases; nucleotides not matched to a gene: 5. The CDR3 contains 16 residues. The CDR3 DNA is TGTGCCAGCAGCCCTAGGACTAGCGGGAGGGGAGAGACCCAGTACTTC. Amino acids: CASSPRTSGRGETQYF.

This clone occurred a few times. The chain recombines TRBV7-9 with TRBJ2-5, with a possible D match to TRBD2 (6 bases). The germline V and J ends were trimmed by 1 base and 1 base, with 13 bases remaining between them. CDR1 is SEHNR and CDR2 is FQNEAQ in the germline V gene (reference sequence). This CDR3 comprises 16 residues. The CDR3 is CASSLVGGTIQETQYF. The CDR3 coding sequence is TGTGCCAGCAGCTTAGTTGGCGGGACCATCCAAGAGACCCAGTACTTC.

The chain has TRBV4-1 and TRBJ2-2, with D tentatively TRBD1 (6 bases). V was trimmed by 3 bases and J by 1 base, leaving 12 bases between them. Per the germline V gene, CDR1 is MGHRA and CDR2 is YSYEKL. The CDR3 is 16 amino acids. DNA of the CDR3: TGCGCCAGCAGCCAGAACAGGGTATTGAACACCGGGGAGCTGTTTTTT. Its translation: CASSQNRVLNTGELFF.

CDR3 bases: TGTGCCATCAGGGCCGGGACAGAACAAGGCAACTATGGCTACACCTTC. Protein product: CAIRAGTEQGNYGYTF. The chain is built from TRBV10-3 and TRBJ1-2, with 7 bases lining up with TRBD1. Germline loops: CDR1 ENHRY, CDR2 SYGVKD. This CDR3 has 16 amino acids. J was trimmed by 2 bases and V by 6 bases; bases with no gene match: 12.

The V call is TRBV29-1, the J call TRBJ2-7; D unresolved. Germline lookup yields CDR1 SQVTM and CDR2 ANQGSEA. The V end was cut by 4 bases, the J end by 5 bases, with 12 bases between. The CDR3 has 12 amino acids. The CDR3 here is CSVVPAPNEQYF. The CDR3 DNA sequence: TGCAGCGTTGTGCCGGCCCCGAACGAGCAGTACTTC.